This T cell receptor (beta chain) derives from a study of blood T cell repertoires in COVID-19 (TCRdb year 2020). Study-level background: The collaborator samples originated in the United States, Italy and Spain and spanned the acute and convalescent phases of COVID-19. The prospective study material was composed of cDNA or gDNA derived from T cells, B-cell-depleted T cells, or PBMCs. The dataset comprised deeply sampled blood TCRbeta repertoires from subjects exposed to, actively infected with, or recovered from COVID-19. The repertoires were released in a freely available public database intended as a resource for research on the immune response to SARS-CoV-2. The samples were drawn from two sources: the first 160 participants of the ongoing ImmuneRACE study, and approximately 1,300 subjects contributed by 6 global collaborators. A de-identified subject ID, COVID-19 status, age in years and sex were almost always included in the sample metadata. Where available, HLA class I and class II types were taken from metadata supplied by the sample provider and were not determined by assay-based typing.

One collaborating source in Seattle enrolled patients while the patients were actively infected and followed the patients over time throughout the course of disease. The collaborating institutions used their own protocols to collect whole blood in K2EDTA tubes. For TCRbeta analysis, collaborators shipped samples in one of three forms: frozen whole blood, isolated PBMCs, or DNA extracted from either of those sample types. TCRbeta CDR3 regions were amplified from genomic DNA by means of the immunoSEQ Assay, a bias-controlled multiplex PCR. Concerning the study's data processing: The number of nucleated cells in each sample was estimated by amplification of reference gene primers within the assay. To quantify the absolute abundance of each unique TCRbeta CDR3 rearrangement, sequence reads were collapsed and filtered. For each sample, productive Simpson clonality was calculated as the square root of Simpson's diversity index across productive rearrangements. What TCRdb holds here is the immuneACCESS table cut down to in-frame rearrangements. Part of the clones is not present; checked against another copy, under half of the missing clones reflect an unresolved V gene, and the others are unexplained. Clone size and V and J calls were adopted from that table, with D and trimming inferred from the DNA. In all, the sample holds approximately 230,000 clones, and approximately 89% of those were seen once. The top ten hold roughly 6.8% of the sample.

Looking up the germline V gene yields CDR1 SGDLS and CDR2 YYNGEE. Trimming leaves V shorter by 3 bases and J shorter by 4 bases, with the junction holding 7 bases beyond the gene matches. The CDR3 holds 15 amino acids from the cysteine to the phenylalanine. Only the CDR3 DNA is retained, 45 bases long and in frame from the first base. What the authors observed across the whole study: The amount of clinical and demographic metadata varied by source and participant and was provided uncurated.

In the case of this clone: The antigen it binds to is not known. Base qualities are missing; no much larger clone stands one base away.

What was sequenced was peripheral blood. The rearranged chain carries TRBV9 and TRBJ2-1; 7 junctional bases match TRBD1. This clonotype was sampled from a woman in her twenties or thirties with COVID-19, enrolled during active disease. The bases are TGTGCCAGCAGCGCCCGGGACAGTAAGTACAATGAGCAGTTCTTC. The translation is CASSARDSKYNEQFF. With all but the CDR3 taken from the reference TRBV9 and TRBJ2-1 genes, the full variable domain is: DSGVTQTPKHLITATGQRVTLRCSPRSGDLSVYWYQQSLDQGLQFLIQYYNGEERAKGNILERFSAQQFPDLHSELNLSSLELGDSALYFCASSARDSKYNEQFFGPGTRLTVL.